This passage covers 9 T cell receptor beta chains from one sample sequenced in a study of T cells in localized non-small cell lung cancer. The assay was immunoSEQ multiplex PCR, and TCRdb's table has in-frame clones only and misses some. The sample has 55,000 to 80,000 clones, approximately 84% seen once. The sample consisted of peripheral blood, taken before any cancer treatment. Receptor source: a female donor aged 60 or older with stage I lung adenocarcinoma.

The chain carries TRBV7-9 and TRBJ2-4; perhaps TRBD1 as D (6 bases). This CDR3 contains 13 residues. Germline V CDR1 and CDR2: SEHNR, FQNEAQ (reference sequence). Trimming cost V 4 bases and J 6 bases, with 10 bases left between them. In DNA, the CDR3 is TGTGCCAGCAGCTATTCGGACAGAAACATTCAGTACTTC. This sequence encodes CASSYSDRNIQYF.

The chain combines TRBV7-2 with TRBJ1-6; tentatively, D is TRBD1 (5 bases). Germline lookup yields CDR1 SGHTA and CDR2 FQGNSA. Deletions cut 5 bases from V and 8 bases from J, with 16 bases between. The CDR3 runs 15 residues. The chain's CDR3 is CASSDNRLLDSPLHF. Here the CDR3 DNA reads TGTGCCAGCAGCGATAACAGGCTGCTCGATTCACCCCTCCACTTT. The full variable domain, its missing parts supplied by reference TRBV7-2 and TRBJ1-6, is GAGVSQSPSNKVTEKGKDVELRCDPISGHTALYWYRQSLGQGLEFLIYFQGNSAPDKSGLPSDRFSAERTGGSVSTLTIQRTQQEDSAVYLCASSDNRLLDSPLHFGNGTRLTVT.

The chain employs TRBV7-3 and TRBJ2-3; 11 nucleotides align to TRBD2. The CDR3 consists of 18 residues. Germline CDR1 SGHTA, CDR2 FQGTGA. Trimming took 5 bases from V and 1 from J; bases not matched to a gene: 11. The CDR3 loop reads CASSTKGRLAGRTDTQYF. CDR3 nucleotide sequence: TGTGCCAGCAGCACAAAAGGGCGACTAGCGGGACGCACAGATACGCAGTATTTT.

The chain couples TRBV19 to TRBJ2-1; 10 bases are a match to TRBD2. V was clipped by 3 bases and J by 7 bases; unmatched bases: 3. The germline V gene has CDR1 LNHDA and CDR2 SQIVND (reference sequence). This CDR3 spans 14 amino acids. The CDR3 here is CASSILTSGNEQFF. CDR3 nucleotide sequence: TGTGCCAGTAGTATCTTGACTAGCGGGAATGAGCAGTTCTTC. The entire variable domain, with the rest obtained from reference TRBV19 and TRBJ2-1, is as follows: DGGITQSPKYLFRKEGQNVTLSCEQNLNHDAMYWYRQDPGQGLRLIYYSQIVNDFQKGDIAEGYSVSREKKESFPLTVTSAQKNPTAFYLCASSILTSGNEQFFGPGTRLTVL.

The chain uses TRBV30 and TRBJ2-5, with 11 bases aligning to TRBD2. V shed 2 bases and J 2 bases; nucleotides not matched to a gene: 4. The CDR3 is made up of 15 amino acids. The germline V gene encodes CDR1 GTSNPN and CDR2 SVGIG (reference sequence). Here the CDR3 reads CAWSRGLADQETQYF. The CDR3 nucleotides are TGTGCCTGGAGTAGGGGACTAGCGGATCAAGAGACCCAGTACTTC.

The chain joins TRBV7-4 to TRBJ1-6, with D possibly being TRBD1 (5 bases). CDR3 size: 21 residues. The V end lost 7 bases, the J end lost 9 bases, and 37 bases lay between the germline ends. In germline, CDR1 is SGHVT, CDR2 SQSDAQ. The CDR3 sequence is CASTSRGRVGPRLDSGSPLHF. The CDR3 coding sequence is TGTGCCAGCACTTCCCGGGGCCGGGTAGGGCCCCGACTCGACAGTGGTTCACCCCTCCACTTT. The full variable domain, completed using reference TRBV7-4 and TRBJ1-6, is GAGVSQSPRYKVAKRGRDVALRCDSISGHVTLYWYRQTLGQGSEVLTYSQSDAQRDKSGRPSGRFSAERPERSVSTLKIQRTEQGDSAVYLCASTSRGRVGPRLDSGSPLHFGNGTRLTVT.

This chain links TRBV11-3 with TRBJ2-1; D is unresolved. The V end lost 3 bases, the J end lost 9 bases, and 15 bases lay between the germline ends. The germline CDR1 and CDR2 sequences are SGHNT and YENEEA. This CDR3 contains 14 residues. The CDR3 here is CASSLTPWVLEQFF. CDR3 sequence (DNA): TGTGCCAGCAGCTTGACTCCTTGGGTGCTTGAGCAGTTCTTC.

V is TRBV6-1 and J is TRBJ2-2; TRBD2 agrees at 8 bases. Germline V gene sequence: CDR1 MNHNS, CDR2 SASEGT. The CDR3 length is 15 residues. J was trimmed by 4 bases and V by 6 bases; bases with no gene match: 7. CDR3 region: CASRLNSGVTGELFF. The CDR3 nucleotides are TGTGCCAGCAGACTAAATAGCGGGGTCACCGGGGAGCTGTTTTTT.

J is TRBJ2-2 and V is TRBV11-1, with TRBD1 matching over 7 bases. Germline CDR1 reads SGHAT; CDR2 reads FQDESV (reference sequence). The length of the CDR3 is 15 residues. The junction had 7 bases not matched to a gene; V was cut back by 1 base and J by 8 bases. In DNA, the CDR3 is TGTGCCAGCAGCTTAGGAGAGGGGGCGCGTGGGGAGCTGTTTTTT. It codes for CASSLGEGARGELFF.